This T cell receptor (beta chain) was found in a study of cytomegalovirus exposure and HLA in healthy donors. Study-wide context: A data release that came early held 80 million or so unique TCRs from HLA-typed donors.

Details on this clone: Antigen specificity is unknown.

PCR employed 60 Vbeta and 13 Jbeta primers. TCRdb's copy holds only in-frame clones and misses some; the assay was immunoSEQ multiplex PCR. The sample holds 110,000 or so clones, 70% to 80% seen once. Study-level findings and limits: Despite most TCR sequences being rare, some public TCRs occurred in many donors.

CDR3 size: 15 residues. Per germline, CDR1 SGHRS and CDR2 YFSETQ. V was trimmed by 4 bases and J by 5 bases, leaving 18 bases between them. The receptor comes from a middle-aged woman in good health and CMV-seropositive. Sequencing was done on a sample of PBMCs. The chain couples TRBV5-1 to TRBJ2-5; D is perhaps TRBD1 (6 bases). CDR3 loop: CASSLGSGVAETQYF. In nucleotides, the CDR3 is TGCGCCAGCAGCCTTGGATCAGGGGTGGCGGAGACCCAGTACTTC.